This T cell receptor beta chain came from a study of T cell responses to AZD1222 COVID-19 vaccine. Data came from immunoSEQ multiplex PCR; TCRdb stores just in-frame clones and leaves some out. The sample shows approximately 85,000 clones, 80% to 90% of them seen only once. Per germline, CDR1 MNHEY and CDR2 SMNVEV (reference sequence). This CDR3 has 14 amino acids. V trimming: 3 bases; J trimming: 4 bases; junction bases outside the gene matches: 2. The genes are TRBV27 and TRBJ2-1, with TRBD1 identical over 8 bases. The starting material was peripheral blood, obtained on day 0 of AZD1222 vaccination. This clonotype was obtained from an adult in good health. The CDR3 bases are TGTGCCAGCAGTTTCTGGACAGGGTACAATGAGCAGTTCTTC. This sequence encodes CASSFWTGYNEQFF.